This TCR beta chain was sequenced for a study of shared clonotypes between healthy human individuals. Study-level points and caveats: It was observed that roughly 5% of naive CD4 clonotypes were shared across several donors.

The V segment lost 6 bases and the J segment 4 bases; nucleotides outside the gene matches: 4. The CDR3 is 13 amino acids. CDR1 is ENHRY and CDR2 is SYGVKD in the germline V gene. Note on this clone: Its antigen is unknown.

Sequenced by immunoSEQ multiplex PCR; TCRdb stores in-frame clones only, minus some. The table includes over a million clones, roughly 98.5% detected once. The TCR comes from a man aged 25 to 40 in good health. Sequencing was carried out using naive CD4+ T cells sorted from blood. The subset: CD45RA+ positively selected. The gene calls are TRBV10-3 and TRBJ1-1; 8 bases are a match to TRBD1. CDR3 sequence: CAIRGQGVTEAFF. CDR3 nucleotide sequence: TGTGCCATCAGAGGACAGGGAGTCACTGAAGCTTTCTTT.